This is a list of T cell receptor beta chains from one sample in a study of regulatory T cells in long-lasting Graves disease. Each CDR3 protein gets one entry after TCRdb re-called the multiplex PCR reads with MiXCR. Among roughly 560,000 distinct CDR3 sequences, about 11% were seen once, and the ten largest hold around 10%. The same data also contributed to another study, on T cells in Graves' hyperthyroidism and ophthalmopathy.

Sequencing used peripheral blood mononuclear cells (PBMCs), obtained at new diagnosis, from a patient treated with antithyroid drugs. The receptors stem from a woman in her twenties or thirties with Graves disease. Both conserved end residues are part of each CDR3. A D gene is named only where the DNA matches it firmly. The size field is filled for only some rows; it gives once, few, many or a size class.

size | D | J | V | DNA | CDR3
few | - | TRBJ2-3 | TRBV5-1 | TGCGCCAGCAGCTCCCACAAGCGAACCACAGATACGCAGTATTTT | CASSSHKRTTDTQYF
- | - | TRBJ2-7 | TRBV6-1 | TGTGCCATCACCGGGCTAGCCCCCGACGAGCAGTACTTC | CAITGLAPDEQYF
many | TRBD2 | TRBJ2-1 | TRBV20-1 | TGCAGTGCTAGGACTAGCGACAGATACAATGAGCAGTTCTTC | CSARTSDRYNEQFF
- | - | TRBJ2-3 | TRBV5-1 | TGCGCCAGCAGCTTGATGCTCGGGAAAGGAGCAGATACGCAGTATTTT | CASSLMLGKGADTQYF
once | - | TRBJ2-7 | TRBV6-1 | TGTGCCAGCGGTGGGGGAGGACGCGAGCAGTACTTC | CASGGGGREQYF
many | TRBD1 | TRBJ1-6 | TRBV10-3 | TGTGCCATCAGTTCGCCCGCCGGGACAGCAATTAATTCACCCCTCCACTTT | CAISSPAGTAINSPLHF
many | - | TRBJ1-2 | TRBV28 | TGTGCCAGCAGTTTGGGGGCCTCCCTAGGGTATGGCTACACCTTC | CASSLGASLGYGYTF
few | - | TRBJ1-2 | TRBV5-1 | TGCGCCAGCAGCTTGGATTCAGGGTTCTATGGCTACACCTTC | CASSLDSGFYGYTF
many | TRBD2 | TRBJ2-1 | TRBV10-2 | TGCGCCAGCAGTGAGGCTACGCCTAGCGGGATTGATGAGCAGTTCTTC | CASSEATPSGIDEQFF
- | - | TRBJ2-7 | TRBV7-2 | TGTGCCAGCAGCTTGGTGGGAAGGATCTACGAGCAGTACTTC | CASSLVGRIYEQYF
many | TRBD1 | TRBJ1-1 | TRBV2 | TGTGCCGCACCCCGGGGACAGGGGGCCACTGAAGCTTTCTTT | CAAPRGQGATEAFF
many | - | TRBJ2-3 | TRBV9 | TGTGCCAGCAGCGTACTCTCCCCAGATACGCAGTATTTT | CASSVLSPDTQYF
many | - | TRBJ2-7 | TRBV20-1 | TGCAGTGCTAGAGTACTAGGCGAGCAGTACTTC | CSARVLGEQYF
few | - | TRBJ1-2 | TRBV10-3 | TGTGCCATCAGCGCTGACAGGCTCCGGGGCTACACCTTC | CAISADRLRGYTF
many | TRBD2 | TRBJ2-5 | TRBV5-1 | TGCGCCAGCAGCGTACTAGCGGAGCCAGTTGAGACCCAGTACTTC | CASSVLAEPVETQYF
few | - | TRBJ2-5 | TRBV6-1 | TGTGCCAGCAGTACCCCCCAGGCCCTTCCACAAGAGACCCAGTACTTC | CASSTPQALPQETQYF
few | TRBD1 | TRBJ1-6 | TRBV2 | TGTGCCAGCAGTGGACAGGGGGCCTGGAATTCACCCCTCCACTTT | CASSGQGAWNSPLHF
many | - | TRBJ1-5 | TRBV12-3/TRBV12-4 | TGTGCCAGCAGTCGACAGAGAAACAATCAGCCCCAGCATTTT | CASSRQRNNQPQHF
- | - | TRBJ2-1 | TRBV5-1 | TGCGCCAGCAGCTTCCGTCAAAATTTCCCCTATGAGCAGTTCTTC | CASSFRQNFPYEQFF
- | - | TRBJ2-7 | TRBV2 | TGTGTCATCCCGGGGGCTAGCTCCTACGAGCGGTACTTC | CVIPGASSYERYF
- | TRBD1 | TRBJ2-6 | TRBV20-1 | TGCAGTGCCCCAACAGGGGGCTTCTCTGGGGCCAACGTCCTGACTTTC | CSAPTGGFSGANVLTF
many | - | TRBJ2-5 | TRBV5-6 | TGTGCCAGCAGCTTGGATGAGGAGACCCAGTACTTC | CASSLDEETQYF
- | - | TRBJ2-7 | TRBV5-1 | TGCGCCAGCAGCTTTAGGGGCGAGCAGTACTTC | CASSFRGEQYF
many | TRBD1 | TRBJ2-7 | TRBV10-3 | TGTGCCATCAGTGATCGGGACAGGGTCGGCCCTAACCACTACGAGCAGTACTTC | CAISDRDRVGPNHYEQYF
- | - | TRBJ2-1 | TRBV7-2 | TGTGCCAGCAGCTTAGTGAGCGGTACTTACAATGAGCAGTTCTTC | CASSLVSGTYNEQFF
- | - | TRBJ1-2 | TRBV7-2 | TGTGCCAGCAGTTCCAGGGAGGCTGGCTACACCTTC | CASSSREAGYTF
- | - | TRBJ2-2 | TRBV7-7 | TGTGCTAGCAGCAAGAGAGAACAGGGTTTGGGCGGGGAGCTGTTTTTT | CASSKREQGLGGELFF
many | - | TRBJ2-5 | TRBV19 | TGTGCCAGTAGTATCCGGTCGGGGGTTCGGCCAGAGACCCAGTACTTC | CASSIRSGVRPETQYF
many | TRBD2 | TRBJ2-1 | TRBV20-1 | TGCAGTGCTGTTAGCGGGACAACCCACAATGAGCAGTTCTTC | CSAVSGTTHNEQFF
many | TRBD2 | TRBJ2-1 | TRBV28 | TGTGCCAGCAGTCCGTTCAGCGGCGGGAGATACAATGAGCAGTTCTTC | CASSPFSGGRYNEQFF
many | - | TRBJ2-7 | TRBV11-2 | TGTGCCAGCAGCTTTGCAGGGGAGTTCTACGAGCAGTACTTC | CASSFAGEFYEQYF
many | TRBD1 | TRBJ1-2 | TRBV6-1 | TGTGCCAGCAGCCGCAACAGGGGAAAGTATGGCTACACCTTC | CASSRNRGKYGYTF
many | - | TRBJ2-1 | TRBV27 | TGTGCCAGCAGTTCGACATCGAGCTCCTACAATGAGCAGTTCTTC | CASSSTSSSYNEQFF
- | - | TRBJ1-5 | TRBV19 | TGTGCCAGTACCCTCAGCGGAGCAGGATTCCAGCCCCAGCATTTT | CASTLSGAGFQPQHF
- | - | TRBJ1-5 | TRBV19 | TGTGCCAGTAGTATTCAGGACTACAATCAGCCCCAGCATTTT | CASSIQDYNQPQHF
many | - | TRBJ2-1 | TRBV19 | TGTGCCAGTAGTAACGGGGGCCCCTACAATGAGCAGTTCTTC | CASSNGGPYNEQFF
many | - | TRBJ2-5 | TRBV27 | TGTGCCAGCAGTTTTCTGTCAGGGGAAGAGACCCAGTACTTC | CASSFLSGEETQYF
- | - | TRBJ1-3 | TRBV7-2 | TGTGCCAGCAGCCGAGCCCCGAGAGGGATGGACACCATATATTTT | CASSRAPRGMDTIYF
- | - | TRBJ2-2 | TRBV20-1 | TGCAGTGCCAGACAGGAGGGGGGGGAGCTGTTTTTT | CSARQEGGELFF